What follows describes a single T cell receptor (beta chain). This sample stems from a study of blood T cell repertoires in COVID-19. Study details: The United States, Italy and Spain supplied acute and convalescent COVID-19 samples. Nucleic acid was either cDNA or gDNA, and it came from T cells, B-cell-depleted T cells, or PBMCs.

Trimming pared 2 bases from V and 2 bases from J, leaving 6 bases between. The CDR3 totals 14 residues. CDR1 SGHTA and CDR2 FQGNSA come from the germline V gene. In the original workflow: Nucleated cell counts were estimated from reference gene primer amplification. Profiling relied on immunoSEQ multiplex PCR, and the TCRdb table lists in-frame clones only, not all of them. V, J and clone size are taken as reported in that table, and D and trimming were inferred from the DNA itself. In the table there are hundreds of thousands of clones, around 87% of which are singletons. The clonotype was recovered from a man in his 70s with acute or convalescent COVID-19. Sequences were obtained from peripheral blood. The V and J genes are TRBV7-2 and TRBJ1-4; D remains ambiguous. This CDR3 reads CASSLSSTNEKLFF. The DNA for the CDR3 is TGTGCCAGCAGCTTATCCTCGACTAATGAAAAACTGTTTTTT.